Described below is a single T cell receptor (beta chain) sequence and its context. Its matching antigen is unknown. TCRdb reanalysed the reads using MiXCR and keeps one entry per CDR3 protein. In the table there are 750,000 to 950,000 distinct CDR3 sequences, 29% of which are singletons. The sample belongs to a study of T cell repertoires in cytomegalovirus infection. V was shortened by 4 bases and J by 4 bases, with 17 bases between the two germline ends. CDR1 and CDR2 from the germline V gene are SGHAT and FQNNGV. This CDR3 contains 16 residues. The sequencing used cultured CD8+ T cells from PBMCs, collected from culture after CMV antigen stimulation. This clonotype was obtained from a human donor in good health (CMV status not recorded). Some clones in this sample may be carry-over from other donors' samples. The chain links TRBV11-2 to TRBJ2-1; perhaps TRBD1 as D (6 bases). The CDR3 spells CASSYPGAGAYNEQFF. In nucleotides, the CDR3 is TGTGCCAGCAGCTACCCCGGGGCAGGGGCATACAATGAGCAGTTCTTC.